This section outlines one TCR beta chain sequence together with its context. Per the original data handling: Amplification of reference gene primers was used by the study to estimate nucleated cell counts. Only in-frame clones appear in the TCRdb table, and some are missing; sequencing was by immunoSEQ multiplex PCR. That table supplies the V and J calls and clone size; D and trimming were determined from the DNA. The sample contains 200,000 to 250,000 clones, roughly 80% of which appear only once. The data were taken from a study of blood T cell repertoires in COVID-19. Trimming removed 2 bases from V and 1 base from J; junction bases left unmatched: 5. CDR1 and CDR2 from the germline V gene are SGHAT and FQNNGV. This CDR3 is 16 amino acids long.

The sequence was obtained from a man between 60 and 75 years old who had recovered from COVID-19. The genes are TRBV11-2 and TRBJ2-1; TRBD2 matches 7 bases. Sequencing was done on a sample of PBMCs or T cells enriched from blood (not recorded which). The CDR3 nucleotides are TGTGCCAGCAGCTTAACTGGGGGGGTTTCCTACAATGAGCAGTTCTTC. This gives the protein CASSLTGGVSYNEQFF.